This entry concerns a single T cell receptor (beta chain). Antigen specificity is unknown. Its ends do not fully match the called genes, so a read error is possible. Within the sample, other DNA sequences also encode this same CDR3. The sample is drawn from a study of OX40 agonist ivuxolimab in advanced cancers. Germline V gene data show CDR1 as SGHNT and CDR2 as YYREEE (reference sequence). The CDR3 consists of 15 residues. Study findings and constraints: In the 0.1-3.0 mg/kg groups, partial responders showed among the lowest expansion. The average count of expanded clones was higher among CD8+ T cells than among CD4+.

Only in-frame clones appear in the TCRdb table, and some are missing; sequencing was by immunoSEQ multiplex PCR. This table has approximately 61,000 clones, 70% to 90% appearing once. This material consisted of CD4+ or CD8+ T cells sorted from blood, taken in a trial of the OX40 agonist ivuxolimab. The V gene is TRBV5-4, the J gene TRBJ2-1, with 9 bases lining up with TRBD1. The clonotype comes from an adult with an advanced solid tumor such as melanoma, head and neck, liver or kidney cancer. The CDR3 coding sequence is TGTGCTAGCAGCACCGGGACAGGGACTATCAATGAGCAGTTCTTC. This sequence encodes CASSTGTGTINEQFF.